This passage covers 22 T cell receptor beta chains from one sample sequenced in a study of blood T cell repertoires in COVID-19. TCRdb's copy holds only in-frame clones and misses some; the assay was immunoSEQ multiplex PCR. The sample includes some 490,000 clones, roughly nine tenths of them seen just once. The sample was PBMCs or T cells enriched from blood (not recorded which). Receptors originate from a woman aged 55-69 years who had recovered from COVID-19.

The chain joins TRBV2 to TRBJ1-2; no clear D. V lost 2 bases, J lost 4 bases, and 5 bases lay in between. The germline gives CDR1 SNHLY, CDR2 FYNNEI. This CDR3 has 12 amino acids. The CDR3 DNA reads TGTGCCAGCAGTGAATTCTTCTATGGCTACACCTTC. It codes for CASSEFFYGYTF.

The CDR3 sequence: CASSFEAAGPNSPLHF. The CDR3, as DNA: TGTGCCAGCAGCTTTGAGGCGGCCGGTCCAAATTCACCCCTCCACTTT. The chain carries TRBV11-3 and TRBJ1-6; no definite D call. Germline CDR1 SGHNT, CDR2 YENEEA. The CDR3 has 16 residues. V lost 3 bases, J lost 7 bases, and 16 bases lay in between. Combining the CDR3 with reference TRBV11-3 and TRBJ1-6 gives the whole variable domain EAGVVQSPRYKIIEKKQPVAFWCNPISGHNTLYWYLQNLGQGPELLIRYENEEAVDDSQLPKDRFSAERLKGVDSTLKIQPAELGDSAVYLCASSFEAAGPNSPLHFGNGTRLTVT.

This clone was seen once. The V and J genes are TRBV9 and TRBJ2-3, with 8 bases that match TRBD2. V gave up 1 base and J gave up 3 bases; unmatched junction bases: 7. CDR3 size: 16 residues. CDR1 and CDR2 (germline): SGDLS, YYNGEE. CDR3 nucleotide sequence: TGTGCCAGCAGCGTATTAAGCGGGGGTCCTACAGATACGCAGTATTTT. This codes for CASSVLSGGPTDTQYF.

The J gene is TRBJ1-6, the V gene TRBV5-1; 7 bases align to TRBD1. J lost 8 bases, V lost 2 bases, and 1 base had no gene match. Germline V CDR1 and CDR2: SGHRS, YFSETQ. The CDR3 is 13 amino acids. This CDR3 reads CASSFDRDSPLHF. CDR3 nucleotides: TGCGCCAGCAGCTTCGACAGGGATTCACCCCTCCACTTT. The entire variable domain, with the rest obtained from reference TRBV5-1 and TRBJ1-6, is as follows: KAGVTQTPRYLIKTRGQQVTLSCSPISGHRSVSWYQQTPGQGLQFLFEYFSETQRNKGNFPGRFSGRQFSNSRSEMNVSTLELGDSALYLCASSFDRDSPLHFGNGTRLTVT.

This rearrangement joins TRBV19 to TRBJ1-5, with unresolved D. CDR3 size: 14 residues. The V end was cut by 3 bases, the J end by 7 bases, with 13 bases between. Per the germline V gene, CDR1 is LNHDA and CDR2 is SQIVND (reference sequence). The CDR3 nucleotides read TGTGCCAGTAGTATGGCCCCATCCCCCCAGCCCCAGCATTTT. Translation gives CASSMAPSPQPQHF.

V is TRBV29-1 and J is TRBJ2-1; the D gene is possibly TRBD2 (5 bases). V was cut by 0 bases and J by 7 bases, with 7 bases left in between. This CDR3 has 12 residues. Germline values: CDR1 SQVTM, CDR2 ANQGSEA. CDR3 nucleotides: TGCAGCGTTGAAGAGGAGCGGAATGAGCAGTTCTTC. It encodes CSVEEERNEQFF.

V and J are TRBV3-1 (or the pseudogene TRBV3-2) and TRBJ1-2; D is ambiguous. Looked up from germline, CDR1 is LGHDT and CDR2 is YNNKEL (reference sequence). Trimming left V 3 bases short and J 2 bases short, with 10 bases between. This CDR3 contains 14 residues. The DNA of the CDR3 is TGTGCCAGCAGCCAGGGCAGTTCCAACTATGGCTACACCTTC. Encoded protein: CASSQGSSNYGYTF.

The chain employs TRBV5-6 and TRBJ2-6; 7 nucleotides align to TRBD1. This CDR3 contains 17 residues. After removal of 3 bases from V and 0 bases from J, the junction contained 6 bases not matched to a gene. The germline CDR1 and CDR2 sequences are SGHDT and YYEEEE. The CDR3 region has the DNA TGTGCCAGCAGCTCTCCGGGACAGAGCTCTGGGGCCAACGTCCTGACTTTC. It is translated as CASSSPGQSSGANVLTF.

This rearrangement joins TRBV27 to TRBJ1-1; D possibly corresponds to TRBD1 (5 bases). The germline V gene has CDR1 MNHEY and CDR2 SMNVEV (reference sequence). The CDR3 totals 14 residues. Trimming pared 0 bases from V and 4 bases from J, leaving 9 bases between. The CDR3 sequence: CASSLSPGGTEAFF. CDR3 nucleotides: TGTGCCAGCAGTTTATCCCCGGGGGGCACTGAAGCTTTCTTT.

The chain couples TRBV30 to TRBJ1-5; TRBD1 might be the D (6 bases). The CDR3 extends over 13 amino acids. Germline V gives CDR1 GTSNPN, CDR2 SVGIG (reference sequence). Trimming left V 5 bases short and J 0 bases short, with 8 bases between. The CDR3 DNA reads TGTGCCTGGGCAGGGGATAGCAATCAGCCCCAGCATTTT. Protein: CAWAGDSNQPQHF.

The chain recombines TRBV21-1 with TRBJ2-7; the table gives TRBD2 as D, unverified against the DNA. TRBV21-1 is annotated as a pseudogene. This CDR3 is 16 amino acids long. CDR3 nucleotide sequence: TGTGCCAGCAGCAAGGGTCGGCGGGGGGGCCCCTACGAGCAGTACGTC. This gives the protein CASSKGRRGGPYEQYV.

This chain links TRBV27 with TRBJ1-5, with D possibly being TRBD1 (6 bases). Germline values: CDR1 MNHEY, CDR2 SMNVEV (reference sequence). Trimming took 1 base from V and 5 from J, leaving 15 bases between them. This CDR3 is 16 amino acids long. CDR3 protein: CASSLLGARFHQPQHF. CDR3 coding DNA: TGTGCCAGCAGTTTATTGGGGGCGCGATTTCATCAGCCCCAGCATTTT.

J is TRBJ1-6 and V is TRBV6-4; D gene unclear. The CDR3 has 14 amino acids. Trimming removed 3 bases from V and 9 bases from J, with 12 bases in between. Germline V lookup: CDR1 MRHNA, CDR2 SNTAGT. The CDR3 loop is CASSEAGRSSPLHF. In nucleotides, the CDR3 is TGTGCCAGCAGTGAGGCGGGCAGGAGTTCACCCCTCCACTTT.

The gene calls are TRBV9 and TRBJ1-1; tentative D call: TRBD1 (6 bases). Germline CDR1 SGDLS, CDR2 YYNGEE. The V end was cut by 4 bases, the J end by 1 base, with 11 bases between. The CDR3 is 14 amino acids. CDR3 DNA sequence: TGTGCCAGCAGCTTAAAGGACAGGAACACTGAAGCTTTCTTT. Its translation: CASSLKDRNTEAFF.

V gene TRBV10-3 combines with J gene TRBJ2-1; D remains unclear. The CDR3 sequence is 16 residues long. V lost 4 bases, J lost 0 bases, and 13 bases lay in between. Germline V gives CDR1 ENHRY, CDR2 SYGVKD. The CDR3 DNA follows: TGTGCCATCAGTGCGTCCCAGGTCAGCTCCTACAATGAGCAGTTCTTC. This translates into CAISASQVSSYNEQFF.

This clone was observed a handful of times. The chain employs TRBV7-2 and TRBJ1-1; no clear D. Trimming removed 11 bases at V and 1 base at J, with 14 bases between. Germline V gene data show CDR1 as SGHTA and CDR2 as FQGNSA. This CDR3 has 13 residues. The CDR3 coding sequence is TGTGCCTCCGAGAGGGATCCGAACACTGAAGCTTTCTTT. Translated: CASERDPNTEAFF.

This chain joins TRBV2 and TRBJ1-5; 8 bases line up with TRBD1. Germline CDR1 is SNHLY and CDR2 is FYNNEI. There are 15 residues in the CDR3. Trimming cost V 2 bases and J 7 bases; bases outside gene matches: 7. The CDR3 here is CASSESAGGRQPQHF. The CDR3 DNA reads TGTGCCAGCAGTGAATCGGCAGGGGGCAGACAGCCCCAGCATTTT.

The chain has TRBV7-9 and TRBJ1-6; no reliable D call. The CDR3 is made up of 16 amino acids. V lost 2 bases, J lost 5 bases, and 13 bases lay in between. Germline V gene data show CDR1 as SEHNR and CDR2 as FQNEAQ (reference sequence). The CDR3 bases are TGTGCCAGCAGCTTACTCGGGTCTGGTGATAATTCACCCCTCCACTTT. As protein: CASSLLGSGDNSPLHF.

This chain links TRBV5-1 with TRBJ1-6; 9 bases fit TRBD1. The J segment lost 7 bases and the V segment lost 1 base, leaving 12 bases of the junction unmatched. This CDR3 region has 18 residues. CDR1 SGHRS and CDR2 YFSETQ come from the germline V gene. The DNA of the CDR3 is TGCGCCAGCAGCTTGAAAACAGGGGGCGGATTAGACAATTCACCCCTCCACTTT. Amino acid sequence: CASSLKTGGGLDNSPLHF.

The chain uses TRBV5-1 and TRBJ2-2; possible D gene TRBD2, 7 bases. The CDR3 is 14 amino acids. Germline V gives CDR1 SGHRS, CDR2 YFSETQ. The ends were cut back, 4 bases at V and 5 bases at J, with 12 bases in the middle. This chain's CDR3 is CASSRGRETGELFF. The CDR3 DNA reads as TGCGCCAGCAGCAGGGGGAGGGAAACCGGGGAGCTGTTTTTT.

The V and J genes are TRBV12-3 or TRBV12-4 and TRBJ2-1, with D possibly being TRBD1 (6 bases). Trimming shortened V by 8 bases and J by 9 bases, and 14 bases separated the two germline ends. The CDR3 extends over 12 amino acids. The CDR3 DNA reads as TGTGCCAGCGAGGGACACCTGGGTGAGCAGTTCTTC. Protein product: CASEGHLGEQFF.

J is TRBJ2-1 and V is TRBV18; weak D call: TRBD2 (5 bases). This CDR3 has 12 residues. The germline V and J ends were trimmed by 6 bases and 8 bases, with 11 bases remaining between them. Germline CDR1 KGHSH, CDR2 LQKENI. This CDR3 is CASSQDWDEQFF. In nucleotides, the CDR3 is TGTGCCAGCTCTCAGGACTGGGATGAGCAGTTCTTC.